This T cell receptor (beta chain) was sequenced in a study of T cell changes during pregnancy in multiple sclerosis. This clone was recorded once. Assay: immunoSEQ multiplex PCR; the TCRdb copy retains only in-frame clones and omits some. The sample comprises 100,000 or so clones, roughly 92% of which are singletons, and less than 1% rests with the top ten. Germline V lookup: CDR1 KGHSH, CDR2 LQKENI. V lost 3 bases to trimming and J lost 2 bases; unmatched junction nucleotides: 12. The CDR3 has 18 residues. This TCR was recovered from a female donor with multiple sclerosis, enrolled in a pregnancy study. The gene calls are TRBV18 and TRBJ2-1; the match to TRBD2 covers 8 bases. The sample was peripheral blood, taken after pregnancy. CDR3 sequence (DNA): TGTGCCAGCTCACCTCTGGGGATAGCGGGGCTAACCTACAATGAGCAGTTCTTC. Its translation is CASSPLGIAGLTYNEQFF.